The subject of this entry is one T cell receptor (beta chain). In this sample, this clonotype turned up a few times. The target of this receptor is not known. One base away there is no much larger clone; base qualities are not given. This specimen comes from a study of T-cell memory formation after mild COVID-19 (dated by TCRdb to about 2021). Study-level background: TCR sequence clusters from the two donors were largely donor specific. T-cell clones expanding and contracting after mild COVID-19 in a couple of donors were tracked by longitudinal TCRalpha and TCRbeta repertoire sequencing. The cohort comprised two young, previously healthy adult volunteers, one female and one male.

Based on the germline V gene, the CDR1 and CDR2 sequences are SGHDT and YYEEEE. V and J lose 2 bases and 0 bases, and a span of 6 bases separates them. The CDR3 covers 14 residues, taking in both the cysteine and the phenylalanine. Only the CDR3 part of the read is kept: 42 bases, read in frame from the first base. PBMCs were isolated by Ficoll-Paque density gradient centrifugation. Sequencing was performed on an Illumina NovaSeq 6000. TCRalpha and TCRbeta cDNA libraries were built by 5'RACE with constant-segment primers, adding sample barcodes and unique molecular identifiers. RNA was extracted from every sample with Trizol reagent. Libraries were amplified in two PCR steps, with a second sample barcode and Illumina TruSeq adapters added in the second step. Sequencing of the libraries was done on an Illumina NovaSeq, producing 2 x 150 bp paired-end reads. The paper's data handling went like this. With migec v1.2.7, reads were demultiplexed and then collapsed into UMI-guided consensus sequences. With mixcr v2.1.11, UMI consensuses were aligned to TRA and TRB V and J templates and assembled into clonotypes. A clonotype was counted as expanded or contracted only when both edgeR and NoisET called the clonotype significant, with the noise models trained on biological replicates. For edgeR calls, a false discovery rate-adjusted p below 0.01 and a log2 fold-change threshold of 1 were applied. As an exploratory analysis of dynamics, max-normalized trajectories of the 1000 most abundant clonotypes were examined by PCA with hierarchical clustering. Each responding clone was given a CD4 or CD8 phenotype based on the CD4+ and CD8+ repertoires, which had been sequenced separately. TCRdb's own reprocessing of the public reads used fastp at Q25 and MiXCR and kept productive beta chains. Here each entry gathers all rows of one CDR3 protein and keeps the most common genes and DNA. The V and J calls were not made by the authors but by TCRdb's processing. Within this sample are about 440,000 distinct CDR3 sequences, with around 20% of them counted one time only. In total, the top ten clones hold about 8.8% of the sample.

General conclusions and limits of the study: Some responding clones were detected in pre-infection memory, which suggested that pre-existing cross-reactive memory T cells had joined the SARS-CoV-2 response. Only two mild cases were covered by the study, and larger cohorts that include severe cases with pre-infection samples were considered necessary. SARS-CoV-2 specificity of the second-wave clones peaking on day 37 was not confirmed. Clones contracting from day 15 to 85 had balanced CD4/CD8 phenotypes, while a second wave expanding from day 15 to 37 was biased towards CD4+. Contracting CD4+ clones were located mainly in the CM and EM memory subsets, whereas CD8+ clones were found to be enriched in EMRA.

The sequenced material came from PBMCs or a T cell subset sorted from them (not recorded which). The chain uses TRBV5-6 and TRBJ2-4; no D gene can be assigned with confidence. This receptor was obtained from an adult woman who had mild COVID-19 (a few samples of this study predate the infection). The sample titles of this study are shuffled in the database, so cell type and time point are left out; the donor was told from shared clones. Here is the DNA: TGTGCCAGCAGCTTTGGAGAAGCCAAAAACATTCAGTACTTC. This gives the protein CASSFGEAKNIQYF.